This TCR beta chain was obtained from a study of T cell responses to AZD1222 COVID-19 vaccine. Study-level information: Second-dose timings of about 4 or about 12 weeks were pooled.

Libraries were prepared by immunoSEQ multiplex PCR; TCRdb keeps only in-frame clonotypes and omits some of them. The sample lists 100,000 to 150,000 clones, 88% occurring once. This sequence was found in an adult in good health. The sample in question was peripheral blood, obtained on day 0 of AZD1222 vaccination.

CDR3 DNA: TGTGCCAGCAGCCAAGGGCTAACAGGGAGCTACGAGCAGTACTTC. Protein: CASSQGLTGSYEQYF. This sequence joins TRBV3-1 (or the pseudogene TRBV3-2) and TRBJ2-7; perhaps TRBD1 as D (6 bases). Germline V lookup: CDR1 LGHDT, CDR2 YNNKEL (reference sequence). Trimming pared 1 base from V and 3 bases from J, leaving 13 bases between. The CDR3 spans 15 residues.